The 14 T cell receptor beta chains below all came from one sample that was sequenced in a study of graft-versus-host responses after intestinal transplantation. These receptors have no identified antigens. Assay: immunoSEQ multiplex PCR; the TCRdb copy retains only in-frame clones and omits some. The repertoire consists of 100,000 or so clones, with around 93% occurring once and the leading ten covering 1% to 1.4%. Sequenced material: unstimulated CD8+ T cells sorted from spleen or lymph node cells, taken before transplant. These receptors came from a human donor who was the organ donor for an intestinal transplant.

V usage is TRBV27 and J usage is TRBJ2-1; D not certain. V was trimmed by 5 bases and J by 8 bases, leaving 7 bases between them. CDR1 and CDR2 (germline): MNHEY, SMNVEV (reference sequence). There are 11 residues in the CDR3. As DNA, the CDR3 is TGTGCCAGCAGTGAATCGGATGAGCAGTTCTTC. It translates to CASSESDEQFF.

The chain combines TRBV27 with TRBJ2-7; D is perhaps TRBD1 (6 bases). The CDR3 sequence is 14 residues long. Germline CDR1 is MNHEY and CDR2 is SMNVEV (reference sequence). V was shortened by 2 bases and J by 0 bases, with 8 bases between the two germline ends. CDR3 sequence: CASSLTGTSYEQYF. CDR3 coding DNA: TGTGCCAGCAGTTTAACAGGGACCTCCTACGAGCAGTACTTC.

The V gene is TRBV27, the J gene TRBJ1-2; 7 bases line up with TRBD1. In germline, CDR1 is MNHEY, CDR2 SMNVEV (reference sequence). The V segment lost 6 bases and the J segment 5 bases; nucleotides outside the gene matches: 9. The CDR3 loop spans 14 amino acids. CDR3 sequence: CASRLRGVGYGYTF. The CDR3 nucleotides read TGTGCCAGCAGGCTCAGGGGGGTAGGATATGGCTACACCTTC.

The chain couples TRBV6-5 to TRBJ1-2; perhaps TRBD1 as D (6 bases). This CDR3 region has 14 residues. V lost 5 bases to trimming and J lost 4 bases, with 14 bases between them. CDR1 MNHEY and CDR2 SVGAGI come from the germline V gene. The DNA for the CDR3 is TGTGCCAGCAGTAACCCTAGGACAGCCTATGGCTACACCTTC. It encodes CASSNPRTAYGYTF.

The chain links TRBV28 to TRBJ2-1; 10 positions agree with TRBD1. The J segment lost 0 bases and the V segment lost 4 bases, leaving 12 bases of the junction unmatched. CDR1 and CDR2 (germline): MDHEN, SYDVKM. The CDR3 contains 19 residues. DNA for the CDR3: TGTGCCAGCAGTTCCCCGGGACAGGGGAGGGTTAGCTCCTACAATGAGCAGTTCTTC. Translating gives CASSSPGQGRVSSYNEQFF.

The CDR3 DNA is TGTGCCAGCAGCCAAGATCCCCTCGACACCCAAGAGACCCAGTACTTC. Protein product: CASSQDPLDTQETQYF. The chain couples TRBV14 to TRBJ2-5; unclear D gene. The germline V gene encodes CDR1 SGHDN and CDR2 FVKESK. V lost 0 bases and J lost 1, with 12 bases in between. The CDR3 sequence is 16 residues long.

The chain carries TRBV5-4 and TRBJ1-3, with D uncertain. The CDR3 consists of 16 residues. V shed 0 bases and J shed 0 bases, with 10 bases lying between them. Germline-derived CDR1 and CDR2 are SGHNT and YYREEE (reference sequence). The CDR3 protein is CASSLGASFSGNTIYF. CDR3 bases: TGTGCCAGCAGCTTGGGGGCCAGTTTCTCTGGAAACACCATATATTTT.

This chain links TRBV7-9 with TRBJ1-6; unclear D gene. The germline CDR1 and CDR2 sequences are SEHNR and FQNEAQ (reference sequence). CDR3 length: 17 residues. The ends were cut back, 2 bases at V and 8 bases at J, with 19 bases in the middle. CDR3 residues: CASSLYGKEGWDSPLHF. For the CDR3, the DNA is TGTGCCAGCAGCTTATATGGAAAGGAGGGTTGGGATTCACCCCTCCACTTT.

This sequence joins TRBV19 and TRBJ2-2, with TRBD1 as a possible D gene (5 bases). V was pared by 3 bases and J by 4 bases, with 6 bases between. This CDR3 spans 13 amino acids. Germline CDR1 reads LNHDA; CDR2 reads SQIVND (reference sequence). The CDR3 loop reads CASSIGATGELFF. Written as DNA, the CDR3 is TGTGCCAGTAGTATTGGGGCCACCGGGGAGCTGTTTTTT.

This clone has only one observation. The gene calls are TRBV9 and TRBJ1-2; D is ambiguous. V was trimmed by 0 bases and J by 4 bases, leaving 13 bases between them. The CDR3 is 15 residues long. From germline, CDR1 is SGDLS and CDR2 YYNGEE. DNA for the CDR3: TGTGCCAGCAGCGTAGGTGCGGCAGCACTCTATGGCTACACCTTC. This codes for CASSVGAAALYGYTF. Together with reference TRBV9 and TRBJ1-2, the CDR3 gives the full variable domain: DSGVTQTPKHLITATGQRVTLRCSPRSGDLSVYWYQQSLDQGLQFLIQYYNGEERAKGNILERFSAQQFPDLHSELNLSSLELGDSALYFCASSVGAAALYGYTFGSGTRLTVV.

This clone has a single count. The chain has TRBV7-9 and TRBJ1-3; D possibly corresponds to TRBD1 (6 bases). V shed 5 bases and J shed 1 base, with 18 bases lying between them. The CDR3 extends over 17 amino acids. The germline V gene encodes CDR1 SEHNR and CDR2 FQNEAQ (reference sequence). CDR3 coding DNA: TGTGCCAGCAGCCCTTACAGGGCGGCTTTATCTGGAAACACCATATATTTT. Residues: CASSPYRAALSGNTIYF.

The chain couples TRBV27 to TRBJ2-5; D possibly corresponds to TRBD2 (6 bases). The V gene's germline CDR1 is MNHEY and CDR2 SMNVEV (reference sequence). Trimming stripped 8 bases from V and 2 bases from J, with 12 bases between. CDR3 length equals 13 residues. The CDR3 DNA sequence: TGTGCCAGCGCCTGGGGACTTCAAGAGACCCAGTACTTC. Encoded protein: CASAWGLQETQYF.

The chain recombines TRBV5-6 with TRBJ1-4, with 7 bases aligning to TRBD1. CDR3 length equals 15 residues. V shed 0 bases, J shed 8 bases, and the junction held 7 bases outside the gene matches. Germline values: CDR1 SGHDT, CDR2 YYEEEE. The CDR3 DNA reads TGTGCCAGCAGCTTGGACGCACAGGGGAACGAAAAACTGTTTTTT. Translating it yields CASSLDAQGNEKLFF.

The gene calls are TRBV9 and TRBJ2-3; D possibly corresponds to TRBD2 (7 bases). The CDR3 covers 17 residues. V was clipped by 4 bases and J by 4 bases, with 22 bases between them. CDR1 and CDR2 from the germline V gene are SGDLS and YYNGEE. CDR3 protein: CASSRWRAGAGPDTQYF. The DNA of the CDR3 is TGTGCCAGCAGCAGGTGGCGGGCGGGGGCGGGACCAGATACGCAGTATTTT.